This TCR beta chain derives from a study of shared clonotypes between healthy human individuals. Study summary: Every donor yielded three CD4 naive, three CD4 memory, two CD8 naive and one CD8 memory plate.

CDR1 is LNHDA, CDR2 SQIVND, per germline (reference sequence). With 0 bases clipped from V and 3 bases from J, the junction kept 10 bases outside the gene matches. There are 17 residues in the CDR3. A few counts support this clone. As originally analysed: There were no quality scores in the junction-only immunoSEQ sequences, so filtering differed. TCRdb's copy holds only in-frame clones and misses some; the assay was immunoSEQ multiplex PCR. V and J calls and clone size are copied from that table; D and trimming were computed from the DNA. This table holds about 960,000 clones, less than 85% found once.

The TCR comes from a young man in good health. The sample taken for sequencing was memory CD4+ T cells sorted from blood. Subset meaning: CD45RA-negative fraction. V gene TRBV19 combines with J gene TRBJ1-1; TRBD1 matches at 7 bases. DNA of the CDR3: TGTGCCAGTAGTATAGATGGTCGACAGGGAGGACACACTGAAGCTTTCTTT. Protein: CASSIDGRQGGHTEAFF.